This T cell receptor (beta chain) is from a study of T cells in Graves' hyperthyroidism and ophthalmopathy. This clonotype has a count of ten or more. As yet, its antigen is unknown. Whole-study findings and limits: Among thyroid clonotypes expanded above 0.001, most also appeared in blood.

RNA transcripts were the template for amplifying TCR beta CDR3 regions. First-round RT-PCR of the TCR CDR3 relied on the HTBI primer set. TCRdb re-called the multiplex PCR reads with MiXCR, one entry per CDR3 protein. The repertoire holds some 320,000 distinct CDR3 sequences, with roughly 15% as singletons. Ophthalmopathy patients all had a Clinical Activity Score of at least 3, a NOSPECS grade of at least 4 and disease under 3 months old. Diagnoses used clinical symptoms, serum thyroxine and TRAb, thyroid ultrasound and orbital computed tomography. PBMCs were sourced from more than 7.5 ml fresh peripheral blood. The V gene lost 3 bases and the J gene lost 4 bases, with 7 bases spanning the gap. In germline, CDR1 is MDHEN, CDR2 SYDVKM. This CDR3 is 12 amino acids long.

This TCR was recovered from a woman between 40 and 55 years old with Graves' ophthalmopathy. The sample taken for sequencing was blood. The chain recombines TRBV28 with TRBJ2-7, with D uncertain. In nucleotides, the CDR3 is TGTGCCAGCAGTTTTGGGATGTACGAGCAGTACTTC. This gives the protein CASSFGMYEQYF. Supplemented by reference TRBV28 and TRBJ2-7, the full variable domain reads DVKVTQSSRYLVKRTGEKVFLECVQDMDHENMFWYRQDPGLGLRLIYFSYDVKMKEKGDIPEGYSVSREKKERFSLILESASTNQTSMYLCASSFGMYEQYFGPGTRLTVT.